The next 4 T cell receptor beta chains were all read from a single sample in a study of blood T cell repertoires in COVID-19. Sequencing used immunoSEQ multiplex PCR; TCRdb keeps in-frame clones, though not all of them. The sample contains 290,000 or so clones, 80% to 85% of which appear only once. Specimen: PBMCs or T cells enriched from blood (not recorded which). Receptors originate from a man aged 35-49 years who had been exposed to COVID-19.

The rearrangement uses TRBV19 and TRBJ2-1; 8 positions agree with TRBD2. Germline-derived CDR1 and CDR2 are LNHDA and SQIVND (reference sequence). This CDR3 is 15 amino acids long. V was pared by 4 bases and J by 4 bases, with 6 bases of the junction left unmatched. This chain's CDR3 is CASSTKTSAYNEQFF. CDR3 in DNA: TGTGCCAGTAGTACAAAGACTAGCGCTTACAATGAGCAGTTCTTC. Complete variable domain (other parts from reference TRBV19 and TRBJ2-1): DGGITQSPKYLFRKEGQNVTLSCEQNLNHDAMYWYRQDPGQGLRLIYYSQIVNDFQKGDIAEGYSVSREKKESFPLTVTSAQKNPTAFYLCASSTKTSAYNEQFFGPGTRLTVL.

This clone came up once. The gene calls are TRBV2 and TRBJ1-6, with D possibly matching TRBD1 (6 bases). Trimming left V 2 bases short and J 7 bases short, with 12 bases between. This CDR3 has 15 amino acids. Germline assignment: CDR1 SNHLY and CDR2 FYNNEI. In DNA, the CDR3 is TGTGCCAGCAGTGAACGTCGGGGACAAAATTCACCCCTCCACTTT. This gives the protein CASSERRGQNSPLHF. Full variable domain (outside the CDR3, taken from reference TRBV2 and TRBJ1-6): EPEVTQTPSHQVTQMGQEVILRCVPISNHLYFYWYRQILGQKVEFLVSFYNNEISEKSEIFDDQFSVERPDGSNFTLKIRSTKLEDSAMYFCASSERRGQNSPLHFGNGTRLTVT.

The sample holds one count of this clone. V usage is TRBV19 and J usage is TRBJ2-1; 8 bases line up with TRBD2. Germline V gene lookup returns CDR1 LNHDA and CDR2 SQIVND (reference sequence). Trimming took 3 bases from V and 7 from J; bases not matched to a gene: 5. The CDR3 extends over 14 amino acids. For the CDR3, the DNA is TGTGCCAGTAGTATGACAGCGGGAGTTAATGAGCAGTTCTTC. This codes for CASSMTAGVNEQFF.

The CDR3 nucleotides read TGTGCCAGCATCGACAGGGGAGGCCGTGGCTACACCTTC. Amino acid sequence: CASIDRGGRGYTF. The genes are TRBV3-1 (or the pseudogene TRBV3-2) and TRBJ1-2, with 8 nucleotides matching TRBD1. The germline gives CDR1 LGHDT, CDR2 YNNKEL (reference sequence). The CDR3 sequence is 13 residues long. With 7 bases clipped from V and 7 bases from J, the junction kept 8 bases outside the gene matches.